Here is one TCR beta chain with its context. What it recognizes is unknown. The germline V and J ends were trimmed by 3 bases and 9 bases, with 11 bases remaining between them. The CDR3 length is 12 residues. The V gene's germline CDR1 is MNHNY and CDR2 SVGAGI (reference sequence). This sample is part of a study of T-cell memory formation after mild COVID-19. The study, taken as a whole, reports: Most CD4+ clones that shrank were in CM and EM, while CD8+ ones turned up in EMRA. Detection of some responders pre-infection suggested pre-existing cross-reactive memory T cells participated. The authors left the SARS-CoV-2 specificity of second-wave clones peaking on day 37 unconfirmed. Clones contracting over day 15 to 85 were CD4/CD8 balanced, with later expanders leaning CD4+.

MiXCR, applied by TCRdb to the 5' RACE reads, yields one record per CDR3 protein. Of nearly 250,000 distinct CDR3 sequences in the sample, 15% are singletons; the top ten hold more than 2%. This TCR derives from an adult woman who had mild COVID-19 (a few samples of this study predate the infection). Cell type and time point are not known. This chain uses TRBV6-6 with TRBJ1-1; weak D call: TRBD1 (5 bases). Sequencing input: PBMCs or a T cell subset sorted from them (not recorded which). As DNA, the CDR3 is TGTGCCAGCAGTTATTCAGGGCCCAAAGCTTTCTTT. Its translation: CASSYSGPKAFF.